The 21 T cell receptor beta chains in this list originate from one sample, sequenced in a study of early T cells in non-severe SARS-CoV-2 infection. TCRdb re-analysed the 5' RACE reads in MiXCR, keeping a single row per CDR3 protein. The data show some 98,000 distinct CDR3 sequences, around a sixth seen once. The sample consisted of whole blood. Receptor source: an adult who was a healthcare worker with PCR-confirmed SARS-CoV-2 infection or an uninfected control (not recorded which).

This clonotype was observed many times. This chain links TRBV28 with TRBJ2-2; 8 bases agree with TRBD1. The V segment lost 5 bases and the J segment 4 bases; nucleotides outside the gene matches: 9. CDR3 size: 16 residues. The germline gives CDR1 MDHEN, CDR2 SYDVKM. The CDR3, as DNA: TGTGCCAGCAGTCCAGCCGGGACAGGCTCCACCGGGGAGCTGTTTTTT. It is translated as CASSPAGTGSTGELFF.

The V and J genes are TRBV6-2 or TRBV6-3 and TRBJ1-5, with D unclear. CDR1 is MNHEY and CDR2 is SVGEGT in the germline V gene. Trimming took off 7 bases at V and 2 bases at J, with 21 bases between the two ends. The CDR3 covers 17 residues. CDR3 bases: TGTGCCAGCAAACTTCGGGGTCTCCGAACGGGCAATCAGCCCCAGCATTTT. Translating it yields CASKLRGLRTGNQPQHF.

This chain connects TRBV6-2 or TRBV6-3 to TRBJ2-2; tentative D call: TRBD1 (5 bases). V was pared by 7 bases and J by 7 bases, with 10 bases between. Germline V gene lookup returns CDR1 MNHEY and CDR2 SVGEGT. The length of the CDR3 is 12 residues. This CDR3 reads CASNKGFGELFF. CDR3 nucleotides: TGTGCCAGCAACAAGGGGTTCGGGGAGCTGTTTTTT.

This clonotype was recorded at least ten times. The chain joins TRBV6-6 to TRBJ1-2, with D perhaps TRBD1 (6 bases). From germline, CDR1 is MNHNY and CDR2 SVGAGI (reference sequence). The CDR3 is 17 residues long. Trimming removed 6 bases from V and 3 bases from J, with 23 bases in between. The CDR3 protein is CASRSGGHLPRDYGYTF. CDR3 coding DNA: TGTGCCAGCAGGTCGGGGGGACACCTCCCCCGGGACTATGGCTACACCTTC.

The chain joins TRBV7-9 to TRBJ1-3; 7 nucleotides align to TRBD1. The CDR3 runs to 15 residues. Losses at the gene ends were 5 bases for V and 0 bases for J; bases not matched to a gene: 4. Germline CDR1 SEHNR, CDR2 FQNEAQ (reference sequence). CDR3 sequence: CASSGDRLSGNTIYF. The CDR3 nucleotides are TGTGCCAGCAGCGGGGACAGACTCTCTGGAAACACCATATATTTT.

This clonotype has a single count. The V call is TRBV28, the J call TRBJ1-4, with D possibly TRBD1 on 5 matching bases. Germline V gives CDR1 MDHEN, CDR2 SYDVKM. V gave up 6 bases and J gave up 8 bases, with 19 bases separating them. This CDR3 spans 15 amino acids. The CDR3 coding sequence is TGTGCCAGCAGAAATTTCGCCGGGGGAGAAGAAAAACTGTTTTTT. It is translated as CASRNFAGGEEKLFF. Full variable domain (outside the CDR3, taken from reference TRBV28 and TRBJ1-4): DVKVTQSSRYLVKRTGEKVFLECVQDMDHENMFWYRQDPGLGLRLIYFSYDVKMKEKGDIPEGYSVSREKKERFSLILESASTNQTSMYLCASRNFAGGEEKLFFGSGTQLSVL.

The genes are TRBV4-2 and TRBJ1-6; D may be TRBD1 (6 bases). Germline V gives CDR1 LGHNA, CDR2 YNFKEQ. The germline V and J ends were trimmed by 3 bases and 10 bases, with 16 bases remaining between them. The CDR3 covers 15 residues. The CDR3 DNA sequence: TGTGCCAGCAGCCAGGACAACGACAGGAGGTCACCCCTCCACTTT. It is translated as CASSQDNDRRSPLHF.

This chain joins TRBV11-2 and TRBJ1-3; D is unclear. V shed 6 bases and J shed 1 base, with 10 bases lying between them. The length of the CDR3 is 14 residues. Per the germline V gene, CDR1 is SGHAT and CDR2 is FQNNGV. CDR3 residues: CASSTRESGNTIYF. As DNA, the CDR3 is TGTGCCAGCAGTACCCGGGAGTCTGGAAACACCATATATTTT. The full variable domain, completed using reference TRBV11-2 and TRBJ1-3, is EAGVAQSPRYKIIEKRQSVAFWCNPISGHATLYWYQQILGQGPKLLIQFQNNGVVDDSQLPKDRFSAERLKGVDSTLKIQPAKLEDSAVYLCASSTRESGNTIYFGEGSWLTVV.

A few counts support this clonotype. The chain has TRBV19 and TRBJ2-6; D call uncertain. V lost 3 bases and J 3 bases, leaving 9 bases between the germline ends. The CDR3 covers 15 residues. CDR1 is LNHDA, CDR2 SQIVND, per germline (reference sequence). This chain's CDR3 is CASSMTSLGANVLTF. The CDR3 region has the DNA TGTGCCAGTAGTATGACATCTCTTGGGGCCAACGTCCTGACTTTC.

The chain links TRBV12-3 or TRBV12-4 to TRBJ2-5; weak D call: TRBD2 (5 bases). The CDR3 extends over 16 amino acids. With 5 bases removed from V and 2 bases from J, the gap between germline ends came to 18 bases. The CDR3 DNA reads as TGTGCCAGCAGTCCTACGATAGTCGGGGTACAAGAGACCCAGTACTTC. Its translation is CASSPTIVGVQETQYF.

In its sample, this clonotype was seen a few times. The V and J genes are TRBV27 and TRBJ2-1, with D perhaps given as TRBD1 or TRBD2 (5 bases each). CDR1 MNHEY and CDR2 SMNVEV come from the germline V gene (reference sequence). V was cut by 6 bases and J by 1 base, with 13 bases left in between. The CDR3 consists of 15 residues. CDR3 protein: CASSREMGSYNEQFF. As DNA, the CDR3 is TGTGCCAGCAGCAGGGAGATGGGATCCTACAATGAGCAGTTCTTC.

The genes are TRBV5-4 and TRBJ2-3, with 10 positions matching TRBD1. Losses at the gene ends were 6 bases for V and 0 bases for J; bases not matched to a gene: 7. There are 16 residues in the CDR3. Germline V lookup: CDR1 SGHNT, CDR2 YYREEE (reference sequence). CDR3 DNA sequence: TGTGCCAGCAACGGACAGGGGGGCTCCAGCACAGATACGCAGTATTTT. Residues: CASNGQGGSSTDTQYF.

In its sample, this clonotype was seen a few times. The rearrangement uses TRBV6-2 or TRBV6-3 and TRBJ2-6; 8 bases match TRBD1. The germline gives CDR1 MNHEY, CDR2 SVGEGT. The CDR3 sequence is 17 residues long. Trimming took 5 bases from V and 0 from J; bases not matched to a gene: 6. CDR3 nucleotides: TGTGCCAGCAGTCCGGACAGGGCGAGCTCTGGGGCCAACGTCCTGACTTTC. This codes for CASSPDRASSGANVLTF.

This clonotype came up a few times. The rearrangement uses TRBV7-9 and TRBJ2-7; 8 bases map to TRBD1. Per the germline V gene, CDR1 is SEHNR and CDR2 is FQNEAQ (reference sequence). There are 15 residues in the CDR3. V lost 3 bases to trimming and J lost 2 bases; unmatched junction nucleotides: 6. CDR3 sequence: CASSFGAGGTYEQYF. CDR3 nucleotides: TGTGCCAGCAGCTTTGGGGCAGGGGGCACCTACGAGCAGTACTTC.

The chain links TRBV5-1 to TRBJ1-1; D is ambiguous. The CDR3 spans 13 residues. Germline V gives CDR1 SGHRS, CDR2 YFSETQ. V shed 3 bases and J shed 4 bases, with 10 bases lying between them. The CDR3 DNA reads as TGCGCCAGCAGCTCCGATCCGGGCACTGAAGCTTTCTTT. It is translated as CASSSDPGTEAFF.

The chain is built from TRBV6-2 or TRBV6-3 and TRBJ1-6; D not resolved. Trimming left V 6 bases short and J 9 bases short, with 21 bases between. Germline-derived CDR1 and CDR2 are MNHEY and SVGEGT. This CDR3 comprises 16 residues. CDR3 sequence reads: CASSLRAPLRTSPLHF. The CDR3 coding sequence is TGTGCCAGCAGCCTCCGGGCCCCCTTGAGGACTTCACCCCTCCACTTT.

There are a few counts of this clonotype. The CDR3 DNA reads TGCAGTGCTAGACGCAGGGGGCTAAGCAATCAGCCCCAGCATTTT. It translates to CSARRRGLSNQPQHF. The chain links TRBV20-1 to TRBJ1-5; 8 bases agree with TRBD1. The CDR3 runs 15 residues. With V trimmed by 2 bases and J by 1 base, 4 bases remained unmatched. CDR1 is DFQATT and CDR2 is SNEGSKA in the germline V gene (reference sequence).

This clonotype was seen only a few times. The chain joins TRBV4-1 to TRBJ1-4, with D unresolved. Germline V gene lookup returns CDR1 MGHRA and CDR2 YSYEKL. CDR3 size: 16 residues. The V end lost 4 bases, the J end lost 3 bases, and 15 bases lay between the germline ends. For the CDR3, the DNA is TGCGCCAGCAGCCCCTGGACGTTGAGTTCTAATGAAAAACTGTTTTTT. Encoded protein: CASSPWTLSSNEKLFF.

There are many counts of this clonotype. V is TRBV3-1 and J is TRBJ1-3; D is ambiguous. Germline loops: CDR1 LGHDT, CDR2 YNNKEL (reference sequence). This CDR3 has 14 amino acids. V lost 1 base to trimming and J lost 4 bases, with 8 bases between them. CDR3 nucleotide sequence: TGTGCCAGCAGCCAAGGTGTTTCCGGAAACACCATATATTTT. Amino acids: CASSQGVSGNTIYF.

The gene calls are TRBV25-1 and TRBJ2-7; D is undetermined. Trimming took 7 bases from V and 3 from J, leaving 25 bases between them. Germline V gives CDR1 MGHDK, CDR2 SYGVNS. The CDR3 covers 17 residues. DNA of the CDR3: TGTGCCAGCAACCTAGTGCCCAACTGGAACTATAACTACGAGCAGTACTTC. It encodes CASNLVPNWNYNYEQYF.

In this sample, this clonotype turned up a few times. The chain links TRBV12-3 or TRBV12-4 to TRBJ2-1; D remains ambiguous. The V gene lost 3 bases and the J gene lost 5 bases, with 2 bases spanning the gap. The CDR3 contains 11 residues. The CDR3 loop is CASSFHNEQFF. CDR3 nucleotides: TGTGCCAGCAGTTTTCACAATGAGCAGTTCTTC.